Described below is a single TCR beta chain sequence and its context. These data originate in a study of blood T cell repertoires in COVID-19. For the study at large: The United States, Italy and Spain provided the acute and convalescent COVID-19 samples.

The germline V gene has CDR1 SGHNT and CDR2 YENEEA. After removal of 5 bases from V and 7 bases from J, the junction contained 10 bases not matched to a gene. The length of the CDR3 is 15 residues. The table came from immunoSEQ multiplex PCR; TCRdb's copy has only in-frame clones and leaves some out. The repertoire holds some 160,000 clones, with approximately 90% as singletons. The clonotype was recovered from a young man with acute or convalescent COVID-19. This chain uses TRBV11-3 with TRBJ2-2; 7 positions match TRBD1. Specimen: peripheral blood. CDR3 sequence: CASSPQGPRSGELFF. The CDR3 DNA sequence: TGTGCCAGCAGCCCACAGGGGCCAAGGAGCGGGGAGCTGTTTTTT. Together with reference TRBV11-3 and TRBJ2-2, the CDR3 gives the full variable domain: EAGVVQSPRYKIIEKKQPVAFWCNPISGHNTLYWYLQNLGQGPELLIRYENEEAVDDSQLPKDRFSAERLKGVDSTLKIQPAELGDSAVYLCASSPQGPRSGELFFGEGSRLTVL.